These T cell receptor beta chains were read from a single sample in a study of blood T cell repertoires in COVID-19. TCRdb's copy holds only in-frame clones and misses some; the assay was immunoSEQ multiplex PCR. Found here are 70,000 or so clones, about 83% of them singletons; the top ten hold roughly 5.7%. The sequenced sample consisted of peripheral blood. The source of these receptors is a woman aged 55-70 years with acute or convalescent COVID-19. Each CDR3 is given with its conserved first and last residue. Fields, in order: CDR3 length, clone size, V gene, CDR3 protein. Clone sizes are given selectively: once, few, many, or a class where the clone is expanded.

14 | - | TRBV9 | CASSVTPGVGGYTF
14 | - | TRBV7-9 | CASSPETGTYGYTF
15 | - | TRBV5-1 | CASSTGTTQYNEQFF
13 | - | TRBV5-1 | CASSPQGDEKLFF
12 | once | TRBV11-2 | CASSSQGRGYTF
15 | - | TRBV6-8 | CASSHRDLAGNTIYF
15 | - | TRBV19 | CASSWDRGPNQPQHF
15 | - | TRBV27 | CASSSTLRGGNGYTF
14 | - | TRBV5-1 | CASSRSRGAYEQYF
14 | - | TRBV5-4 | CASSLLGQGYGYTF
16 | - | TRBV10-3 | CAISDATSGVLNTQYF
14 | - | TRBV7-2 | CASSSQGMSNGYTF
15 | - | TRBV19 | CASSIGRVYDQPQHF
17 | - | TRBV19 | CASNPRRGRGVNYGYTF
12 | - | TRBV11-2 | CASSVDSYGYTF
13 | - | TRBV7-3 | CASSLNPGYEQYF
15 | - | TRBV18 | CASSPRGQGSYEQYF
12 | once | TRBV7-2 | CASSHTGGLAFF
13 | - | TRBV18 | CASSDPNGGAQYF
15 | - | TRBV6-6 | CASRQLAGGYNEQFF
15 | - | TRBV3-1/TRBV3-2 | CASSPGQGPNEKLFF